Following are 17 T cell receptor beta chains from one sample sequenced in a study of T cells in Graves' hyperthyroidism and ophthalmopathy. Amplified regions were TCR beta CDR3 sequences from RNA transcripts. The HTBI primer set drove a first-round RT-PCR of the TCR CDR3. TCRdb called the multiplex PCR reads again in MiXCR, with one record for every CDR3 protein. In the table there are hundreds of thousands of distinct CDR3 sequences, 45% of which are singletons. Sequences were obtained from peripheral blood or thyroid tissue (not recorded which). The receptors originated from an adult man with Graves' disease, either hyperthyroidism or ophthalmopathy (not recorded which).

This clonotype has only a few counts. This chain links TRBV29-1 with TRBJ2-2; 7 positions agree with TRBD2. Germline V gene sequence: CDR1 SQVTM, CDR2 ANQGSEA. The CDR3 has 13 amino acids. Germline trimming cut 2 bases from V and 7 bases from J; bases unmatched to any gene: 4. CDR3: CSVEREAGGELFF. Written as DNA, the CDR3 is TGCAGCGTTGAACGGGAGGCGGGCGGGGAGCTGTTTTTT.

This clonotype was recorded at least ten times. The chain carries TRBV2 and TRBJ1-6; D not resolved. Between the trimmed V and J ends, which lost 1 base and 7 bases, there was a span of 5 bases. Looked up from germline, CDR1 is SNHLY and CDR2 is FYNNEI. CDR3 length equals 13 residues. Here the CDR3 reads CASSEVRNSPLHF. CDR3 bases: TGTGCCAGCAGTGAAGTTAGAAATTCACCCCTCCACTTT.

The rearrangement links TRBV29-1 to TRBJ1-2, with no clear D. The CDR3 extends over 12 amino acids. CDR1 and CDR2 (germline): SQVTM, ANQGSEA. Trimming took off 8 bases at V and 2 bases at J, with 12 bases between the two ends. CDR3 region: CSQVGSNYGYTF. CDR3 DNA: TGCAGCCAAGTCGGCAGCAACTATGGCTACACCTTC.

This clonotype was picked up many times. The chain carries TRBV2 and TRBJ1-5, with D unclear. The CDR3 is made up of 14 amino acids. V lost 3 bases and J 2 bases, leaving 8 bases between the germline ends. Germline V gene sequence: CDR1 SNHLY, CDR2 FYNNEI. The CDR3 DNA is TGTGCCAGCAGTGATGAAGGTGGCAATCAGCCCCAGCATTTT. This encodes CASSDEGGNQPQHF. Using reference TRBV2 and TRBJ1-5 for the parts outside the CDR3, the full variable domain is EPEVTQTPSHQVTQMGQEVILRCVPISNHLYFYWYRQILGQKVEFLVSFYNNEISEKSEIFDDQFSVERPDGSNFTLKIRSTKLEDSAMYFCASSDEGGNQPQHFGDGTRLSIL.

At least ten counts were recorded for this clonotype. The genes are TRBV19 and TRBJ1-1; D possibly corresponds to TRBD1 (5 bases). Trimming stripped 7 bases from V and 0 bases from J, with 12 bases between. This CDR3 has 14 amino acids. The germline V gene has CDR1 LNHDA and CDR2 SQIVND (reference sequence). The CDR3 nucleotides are TGTGCCAGTAAAAGGGGTGACATGAACACTGAAGCTTTCTTT. It codes for CASKRGDMNTEAFF.

As to this clonotype: The junction differs from germline at one of its ends, possibly a read error. The CDR3: CASSQLLGGSGYTF. The CDR3 region has the DNA TGCGCCAGCAGCCAACTCCTCGGGGGTTCCGGCTACACCTTC. The chain has TRBV7-9 and TRBJ1-2, with a weak D call TRBD1 (5 bases). CDR1 and CDR2 (germline): SEHNR, FQNEAQ (reference sequence). CDR3 length: 14 residues.

J is TRBJ1-4 and V is TRBV11-2, with a possible D match to TRBD1 (5 bases). The CDR3 is made up of 13 amino acids. Germline CDR1 SGHAT, CDR2 FQNNGV. Between the trimmed V and J ends, which lost 3 bases and 10 bases, there was a span of 12 bases. In DNA form, the CDR3 reads TGTGCCAGCAGCTTCGGGGGTTCTGGAAAACTGTTTTTT. Amino acids: CASSFGGSGKLFF.

The chain has TRBV6-1 and TRBJ1-2; the D gene is possibly TRBD1 (5 bases). This CDR3 comprises 16 residues. Germline CDR1 and CDR2: MNHNS and SASEGT. V lost 1 base and J 1 base, leaving 13 bases between the germline ends. The CDR3 spells CASSEDGGGGNYGYTF. DNA for the CDR3: TGTGCCAGCAGTGAAGACGGGGGTGGCGGTAACTATGGCTACACCTTC.

The chain recombines TRBV10-3 with TRBJ2-7, with TRBD1 identical over 10 bases. Germline-derived CDR1 and CDR2 are ENHRY and SYGVKD. This CDR3 is 14 amino acids long. J gave up 7 bases and V 5 bases, and 8 bases lay outside the gene matches. The CDR3, as DNA: TGTGCCATCAGTCCCGGGACAGGGGCAGCGGAGCAGTACTTC. Amino acid sequence: CAISPGTGAAEQYF.

The V call is TRBV15, the J call TRBJ1-3; a weak D match, TRBD1 (5 bases). The V gene lost 0 bases and the J gene lost 12 bases, with 9 bases spanning the gap. This CDR3 is 12 amino acids long. The germline V gene has CDR1 LNHNV and CDR2 YYDKDF (reference sequence). In DNA form, the CDR3 reads TGTGCCACCAGCAGAGACAGGGTCAACATATATTTT. This codes for CATSRDRVNIYF.

This chain connects TRBV20-1 to TRBJ1-5; D not certain. Trimming cost V 3 bases and J 6 bases, with 18 bases left between them. The CDR3 covers 15 residues. Germline CDR1 and CDR2: DFQATT and SNEGSKA (reference sequence). The CDR3 loop reads CSASAGLGRAQPQHF. CDR3 in DNA: TGCAGTGCTAGTGCGGGTCTGGGAAGGGCTCAGCCCCAGCATTTT.

The gene calls are TRBV2 and TRBJ1-2; D uncertain. CDR1 and CDR2 (germline): SNHLY, FYNNEI. The CDR3 is 10 residues long. Trimming removed 3 bases at V and 10 bases at J, with 6 bases between. CDR3 nucleotides: TGTGCCAGCAGTGACGGCGTCTACACCTTC. Translating it yields CASSDGVYTF.

In nucleotides, the CDR3 is TGCAGTGCTAGACTAACGGGGGGGAACACTGAAGCTTTCTTT. This codes for CSARLTGGNTEAFF. The chain is built from TRBV20-1 and TRBJ1-1; possibly TRBD1 for D (5 bases). Germline assignment: CDR1 DFQATT and CDR2 SNEGSKA (reference sequence). The ends were cut back, 2 bases at V and 1 base at J, with 11 bases in the middle. The CDR3 length is 14 residues.

V and J are TRBV2 and TRBJ1-1; 12 bases fit TRBD1. V shed 3 bases and J 2 bases; nucleotides not matched to a gene: 4. The CDR3 length is 16 residues. CDR1 is SNHLY and CDR2 is FYNNEI in the germline V gene. The CDR3, as DNA: TGTGCCAGCAGTGACTGGGACAGGGGGCTTAACACTGAAGCTTTCTTT. This codes for CASSDWDRGLNTEAFF.

This clonotype was found a few times. This rearrangement joins TRBV7-9 to TRBJ1-4; a weak D match, TRBD1 (5 bases). In germline, CDR1 is SEHNR, CDR2 FQNEAQ (reference sequence). V was clipped by 7 bases and J by 5 bases, with 11 bases between them. The CDR3 is 13 residues long. The CDR3 bases are TGTGCCAGCAATGGGGGAAGAAATGAAAAACTGTTTTTT. This codes for CASNGGRNEKLFF.

This chain links TRBV7-8 with TRBJ1-1, with 7 positions matching TRBD1. Trimming removed 3 bases from V and 1 base from J; junction bases left unmatched: 11. The V gene's germline CDR1 is SGHVS and CDR2 FQNEAQ. There are 17 residues in the CDR3. The CDR3 nucleotides read TGTGCCAGCAGCTTGAACAGGGGCCAGGCGCCGAACACTGAAGCTTTCTTT. This gives the protein CASSLNRGQAPNTEAFF. Based on the CDR3 plus reference TRBV7-8 and TRBJ1-1, the full variable domain is GAGVSQSPRYKVAKRGQDVALRCDPISGHVSLFWYQQALGQGPEFLTYFQNEAQLDKSGLPSDRFFAERPEGSVSTLKIQRTQQEDSAVYLCASSLNRGQAPNTEAFFGQGTRLTVV.

This clonotype was seen at least ten times. V usage is TRBV29-1 and J usage is TRBJ1-1; D remains unclear. The CDR3 spans 13 residues. Germline lookup yields CDR1 SQVTM and CDR2 ANQGSEA. Trimming shortened V by 3 bases and J by 1 base, and 9 bases separated the two germline ends. CDR3 residues: CSVDLGENTEAFF. The CDR3 DNA reads as TGCAGCGTTGACCTTGGAGAGAACACTGAAGCTTTCTTT.